The clone carrying this T cell receptor (beta chain) has ten or more counts. Antigen unknown. The sample belongs to a study of human T cells and chemical hapten exposure. Broader study findings: Following DPC sensitization, TCRs present above 1 in 1000 frequency showed no change.

Stated time point: patch test 2, 6 weeks after DPC sensitization. Treatment here: therapeutic diphenylcyclopropenone sensitization with weekly scalp DPC. In TCRdb, the RACE reads were re-called with MiXCR into one record per CDR3 protein. The sample lists 330,000 or so distinct CDR3 sequences; about 6.9% were seen once. The TCR sequence derives from a woman younger than 30 with alopecia areata. Some clones in this sample may be carry-over from other donors' samples. The source was whole blood, collected in connection with sensitization to the hapten diphenylcyclopropenone (DPC).

The CDR3 loop is CASSLVLSGDTEAFF. As DNA, the CDR3 is TGTGCCAGCAGCTTAGTGCTCTCCGGGGACACTGAAGCTTTCTTT. The J gene is TRBJ1-1, the V gene TRBV7-2; D remains ambiguous. Germline V gene sequence: CDR1 SGHTA, CDR2 FQGNSA. Trimming shortened V by 1 base and J by 3 bases, and 12 bases separated the two germline ends. The CDR3 length is 15 residues.